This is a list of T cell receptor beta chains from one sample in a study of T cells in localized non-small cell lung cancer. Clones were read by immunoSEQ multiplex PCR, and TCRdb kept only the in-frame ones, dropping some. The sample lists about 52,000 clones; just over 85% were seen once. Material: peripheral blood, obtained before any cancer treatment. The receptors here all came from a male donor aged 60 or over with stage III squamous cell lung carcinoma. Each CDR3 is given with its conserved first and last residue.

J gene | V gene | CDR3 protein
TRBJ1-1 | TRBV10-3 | CAIRDRGWKNTEAFF
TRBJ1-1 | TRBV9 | CASSGGFTEAFF
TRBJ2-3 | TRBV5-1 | CASSTATGAGTDTQYF
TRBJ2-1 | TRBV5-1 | CASSLAGFDNEQFF
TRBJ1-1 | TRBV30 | CAWSAQIEAFF
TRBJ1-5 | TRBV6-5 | CASSSGTGQPQHF
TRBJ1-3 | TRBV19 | CASSISASSGNTIYF
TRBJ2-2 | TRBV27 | CASSPFEGINTGELFF
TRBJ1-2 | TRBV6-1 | CASSDRGHINNYGYTF
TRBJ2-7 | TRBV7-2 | CASSLDPRHVEQYF
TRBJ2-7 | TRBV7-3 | CASSLVAGGLYEQYF
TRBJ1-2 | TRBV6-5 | CASSYTTGPDGYTF
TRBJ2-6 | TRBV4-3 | CASSPSSRSANVLTF
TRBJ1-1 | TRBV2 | CASRDSNTEAFF
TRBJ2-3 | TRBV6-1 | CASSEAKGYTDTQYF
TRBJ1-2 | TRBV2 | CASSRPMEGYTF
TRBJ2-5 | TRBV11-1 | CASSRDRGETQYF
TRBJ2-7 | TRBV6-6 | CASTLTGTGFFEQYF
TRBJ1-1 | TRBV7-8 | CASNHRQARGTEAFF
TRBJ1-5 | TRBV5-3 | CARSPRGGLGGQPQHF
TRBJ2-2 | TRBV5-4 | CASSLSGRANTGELFF
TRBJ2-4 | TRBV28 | CASSGRGLAKNIQYF
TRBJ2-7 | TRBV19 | CASSISGSYYEQYF
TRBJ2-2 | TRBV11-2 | CASSFRQGTGELFF
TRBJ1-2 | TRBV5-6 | CASSLATGYGYTF
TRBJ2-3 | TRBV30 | CAWSRLHVDTQYF
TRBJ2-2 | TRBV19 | CASSTSGTMIGELFF
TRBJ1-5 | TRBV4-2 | CASSQDVQGGNQPQHF
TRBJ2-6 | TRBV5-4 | CASSLVLASGANVLTF
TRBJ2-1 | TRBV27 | CASSVQREMNEQFF
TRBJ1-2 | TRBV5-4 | CASSPSHRVVQINGYTF
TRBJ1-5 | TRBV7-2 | CASSLAVNQPQHF
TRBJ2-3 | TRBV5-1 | CASSIGQGGYTDTQYF
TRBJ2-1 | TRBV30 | CAWSVLGDEQFF
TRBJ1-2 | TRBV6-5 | CASRGGGENYGYTF
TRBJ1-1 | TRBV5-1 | CASSLEWGVGTEAFF
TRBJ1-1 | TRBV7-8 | CASSPALGRFTWNTEAFF
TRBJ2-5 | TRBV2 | CASSEATGGTQYF
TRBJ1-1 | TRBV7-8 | CASRTGEDTEAFF
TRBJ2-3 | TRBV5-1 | CASSLVAGARDTQYF
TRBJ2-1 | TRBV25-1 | CASSEGWGMSSYNEQFF
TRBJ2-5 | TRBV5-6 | CASSLIAGGYQETQYF
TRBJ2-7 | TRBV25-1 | CASSNPATVQYF
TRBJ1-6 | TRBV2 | CASRLNSPLHF
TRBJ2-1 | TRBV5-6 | CASSPEGRRSGEQFF
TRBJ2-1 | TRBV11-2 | CASSLEVRGQFF
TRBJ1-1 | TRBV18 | CASSPPGRGPEAFF
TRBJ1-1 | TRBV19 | CASSIGAEGNTEAFF
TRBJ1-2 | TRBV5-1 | CASSPGGATYGYTF
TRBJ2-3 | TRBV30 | CAWKKGRTDTQYF
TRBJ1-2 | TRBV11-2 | CASSLGQTYGYTF
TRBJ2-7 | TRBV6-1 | CASVRIENSYEQYF
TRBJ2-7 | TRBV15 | CATSEDSELGYEQYF
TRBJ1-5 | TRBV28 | CARRTVNQPQHF
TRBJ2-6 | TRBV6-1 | CASSGGQAGANVLTF
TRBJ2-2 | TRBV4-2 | CASSLAVSGELFF
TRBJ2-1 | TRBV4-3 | CASSQGLAGTEHNEQFF